The 3 T cell receptor beta chains given below trace back to one sample, sequenced in a study of regulatory T cells in long-lasting Graves disease. To make TCR beta libraries, researchers used iRepertoire HTBI primers and Arm-PCR of CDR3 regions. TCRdb itself ran the multiplex PCR reads through MiXCR, one entry per CDR3 protein. The sample records some 440,000 distinct CDR3 sequences, around 21% being singletons. Time point of the sample: persistent/refractory GD, antithyroid drugs over 5 years with positive TRAb. Extracted PBMC RNA gave rise to the TCR library. The material was peripheral blood mononuclear cells (PBMCs), obtained when the disease was refractory, from a patient treated with antithyroid drugs. The source is a female donor with Graves disease.

This clonotype occurred a few times. The J gene is TRBJ1-5, the V gene TRBV7-3; TRBD1 matches at 11 bases. Germline CDR1 SGHTA, CDR2 FQGTGA. The CDR3 is 19 residues long. V lost 4 bases to trimming and J lost 0 bases; unmatched junction nucleotides: 11. CDR3 nucleotides: TGTGCCAGCAGCTACGAGCGGGACAGGGGGAATTATAGCAATCAGCCCCAGCATTTT. This translates into CASSYERDRGNYSNQPQHF.

Many counts were recorded for this clonotype. V is TRBV6-9 and J is TRBJ2-5, with 13 bases aligning to TRBD2. Germline CDR1 MNHGY, CDR2 SVAAGI. The CDR3 is 18 amino acids. J gave up 10 bases and V 3 bases, and 17 bases lay outside the gene matches. The CDR3 here is CASSYSNRLAGGFRIQYF. The CDR3, as DNA: TGTGCCAGCAGTTACTCGAATAGACTAGCGGGAGGTTTTCGGATCCAGTACTTC.

The genes are TRBV7-9 and TRBJ1-5, with TRBD1 matching 8 bases. The V and J ends lost 4 bases and 6 bases, in that order; junction bases with no gene match: 5. Germline lookup yields CDR1 SEHNR and CDR2 FQNEAQ (reference sequence). The length of the CDR3 is 14 residues. DNA for the CDR3: TGTGCCAGCAGCTCCCCCGGACAGGGTCAGCCCCAGCATTTT. This gives the protein CASSSPGQGQPQHF.